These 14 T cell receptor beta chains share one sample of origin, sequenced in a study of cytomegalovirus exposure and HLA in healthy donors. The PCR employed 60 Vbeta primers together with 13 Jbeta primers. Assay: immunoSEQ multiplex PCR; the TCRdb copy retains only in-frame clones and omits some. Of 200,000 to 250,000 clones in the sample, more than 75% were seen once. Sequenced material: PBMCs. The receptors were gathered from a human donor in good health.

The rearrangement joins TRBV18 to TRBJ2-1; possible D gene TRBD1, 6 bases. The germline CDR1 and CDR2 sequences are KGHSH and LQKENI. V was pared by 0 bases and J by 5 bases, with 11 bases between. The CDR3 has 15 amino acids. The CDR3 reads CASSPPVQGNNEQFF. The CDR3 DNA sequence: TGTGCCAGCTCACCACCAGTCCAGGGGAACAATGAGCAGTTCTTC.

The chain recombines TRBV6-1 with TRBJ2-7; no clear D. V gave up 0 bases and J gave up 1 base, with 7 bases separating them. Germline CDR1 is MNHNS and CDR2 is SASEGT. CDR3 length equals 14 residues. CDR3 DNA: TGTGCCAGCAGTGAAGCCGGCGGATCCTACGAGCAGTACTTC. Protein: CASSEAGGSYEQYF.

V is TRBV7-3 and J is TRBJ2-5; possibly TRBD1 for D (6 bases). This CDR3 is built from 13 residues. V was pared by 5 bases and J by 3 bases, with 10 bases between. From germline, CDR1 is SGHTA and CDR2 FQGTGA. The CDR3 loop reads CASSAHREETQYF. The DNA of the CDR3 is TGTGCCAGCAGCGCTCACAGGGAAGAGACCCAGTACTTC.

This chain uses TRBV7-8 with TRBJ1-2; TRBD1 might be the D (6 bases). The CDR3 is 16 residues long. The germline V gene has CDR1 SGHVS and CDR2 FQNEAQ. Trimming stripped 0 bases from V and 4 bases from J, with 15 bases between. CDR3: CASSLAQDSAFYGYTF. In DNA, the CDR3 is TGTGCCAGCAGCTTAGCGCAGGACAGCGCCTTCTATGGCTACACCTTC. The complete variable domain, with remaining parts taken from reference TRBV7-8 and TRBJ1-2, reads GAGVSQSPRYKVAKRGQDVALRCDPISGHVSLFWYQQALGQGPEFLTYFQNEAQLDKSGLPSDRFFAERPEGSVSTLKIQRTQQEDSAVYLCASSLAQDSAFYGYTFGSGTRLTVV.

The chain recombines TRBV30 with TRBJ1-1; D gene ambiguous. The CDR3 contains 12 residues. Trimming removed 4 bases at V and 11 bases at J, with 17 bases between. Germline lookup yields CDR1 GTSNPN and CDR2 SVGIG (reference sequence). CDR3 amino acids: CAWTPWSAAAFF. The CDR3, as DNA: TGTGCCTGGACGCCCTGGAGCGCAGCGGCTTTCTTT.

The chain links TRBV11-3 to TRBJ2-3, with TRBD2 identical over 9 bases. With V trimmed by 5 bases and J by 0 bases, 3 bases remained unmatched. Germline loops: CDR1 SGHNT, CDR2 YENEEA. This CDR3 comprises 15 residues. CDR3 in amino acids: CASSLGLASTDTQYF. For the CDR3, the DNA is TGTGCCAGCAGCCTCGGACTAGCGAGCACAGATACGCAGTATTTT.

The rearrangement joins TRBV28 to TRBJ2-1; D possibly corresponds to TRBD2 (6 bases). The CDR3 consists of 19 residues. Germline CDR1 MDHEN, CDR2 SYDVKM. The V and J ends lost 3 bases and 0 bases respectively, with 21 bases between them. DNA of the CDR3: TGTGCCAGCAGTTTTTTATTTACTAGCCAGAAAAGCTCCTACAATGAGCAGTTCTTC. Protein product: CASSFLFTSQKSSYNEQFF.

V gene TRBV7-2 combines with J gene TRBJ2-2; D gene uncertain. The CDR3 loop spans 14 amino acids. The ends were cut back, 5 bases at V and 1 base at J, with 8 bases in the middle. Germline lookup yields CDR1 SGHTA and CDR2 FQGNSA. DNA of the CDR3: TGTGCCAGCAGCCCACTATTGAACACCGGGGAGCTGTTTTTT. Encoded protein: CASSPLLNTGELFF.

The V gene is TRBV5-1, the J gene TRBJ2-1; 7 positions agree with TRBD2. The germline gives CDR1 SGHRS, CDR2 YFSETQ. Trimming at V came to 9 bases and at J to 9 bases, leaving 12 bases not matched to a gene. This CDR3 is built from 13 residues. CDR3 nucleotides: TGCGCCACCTCAGAGGCTAGCGGTGGTGAGCAGTTCTTC. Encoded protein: CATSEASGGEQFF.

The DNA of the CDR3 is TGTGCCAGCAGTTTATCATACGGGGCCTACGAGCAGTACTTC. Residues: CASSLSYGAYEQYF. The chain employs TRBV27 and TRBJ2-7; D possibly corresponds to TRBD2 (5 bases). There are 14 residues in the CDR3. Germline V gene data show CDR1 as MNHEY and CDR2 as SMNVEV (reference sequence). The ends were cut back, 0 bases at V and 2 bases at J, with 8 bases in the middle.

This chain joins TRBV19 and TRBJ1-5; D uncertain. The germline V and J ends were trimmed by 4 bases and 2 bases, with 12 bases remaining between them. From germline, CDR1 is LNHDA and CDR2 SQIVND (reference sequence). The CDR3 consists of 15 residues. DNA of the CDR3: TGTGCCAGTAGTACCGAGGCTCGGGGCAATCAGCCCCAGCATTTT. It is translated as CASSTEARGNQPQHF.

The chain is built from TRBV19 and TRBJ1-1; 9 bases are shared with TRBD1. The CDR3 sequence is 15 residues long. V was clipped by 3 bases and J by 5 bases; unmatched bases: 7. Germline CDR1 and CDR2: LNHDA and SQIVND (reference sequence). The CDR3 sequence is CASSILDRGSTEAFF. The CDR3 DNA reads TGTGCCAGTAGTATCCTGGACAGGGGATCGACTGAAGCTTTCTTT.

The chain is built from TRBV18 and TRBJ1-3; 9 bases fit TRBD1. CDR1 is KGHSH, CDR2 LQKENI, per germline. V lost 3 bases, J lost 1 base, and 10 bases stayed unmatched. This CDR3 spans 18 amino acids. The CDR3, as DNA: TGTGCCAGCTCACCCCGGACAGGGGTCCTTAATTCTGGAAACACCATATATTTT. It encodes CASSPRTGVLNSGNTIYF.

This chain's CDR3 is CASSLERQEAYEQYF. CDR3 in DNA: TGTGCCAGCAGCTTAGAGAGACAGGAAGCCTACGAGCAGTACTTC. The gene calls are TRBV13 and TRBJ2-7, with TRBD1 as a possible D gene (6 bases). Trimming took 1 base from V and 2 from J, leaving 12 bases between them. Germline-derived CDR1 and CDR2 are PRHDT and FYEKMQ (reference sequence). This CDR3 spans 15 amino acids.